These 6 T cell receptor beta chains originate from one sample sequenced in a study of T-cell memory formation after mild COVID-19. TCRdb reprocessed the 5' RACE reads via MiXCR and lists one record per CDR3 protein. The sample includes 90,000 to 120,000 distinct CDR3 sequences, around an eighth seen only once; the top ten take 35% to 50%. The material sequenced was PBMCs or a T cell subset sorted from them (not recorded which). Source of these receptors: a man in his late teens or twenties who had mild COVID-19 (a few samples of this study predate the infection). Cell type and time point are not known.

The table lists this clonotype with a few counts. The rearrangement joins TRBV7-8 to TRBJ2-6; D call uncertain. The germline V gene encodes CDR1 SGHVS and CDR2 FQNEAQ. The CDR3 length is 12 residues. V was clipped by 5 bases and J by 14 bases, with 13 bases between them. CDR3 sequence reads: CASSTVLLFLTF. The CDR3 DNA is TGTGCCAGCAGCACGGTCCTACTATTCCTGACTTTC.

This chain connects TRBV6-6 to TRBJ1-4, with no clear D. Trimming shortened V by 0 bases and J by 8 bases, and 4 bases separated the two germline ends. Germline CDR1 MNHNY, CDR2 SVGAGI (reference sequence). The CDR3 sequence is 12 residues long. CDR3: CASSYSGEKLFF. DNA for the CDR3: TGTGCCAGCAGTTACTCCGGCGAAAAACTGTTTTTT.

The J gene is TRBJ2-3, the V gene TRBV7-9, with 8 positions matching TRBD2. This CDR3 has 14 amino acids. The V and J ends lost 4 bases and 5 bases, in that order; junction bases with no gene match: 5. Germline CDR1 SEHNR, CDR2 FQNEAQ (reference sequence). The CDR3 coding sequence is TGTGCCAGCAGCTACCCAGCGGGGGAAGATACGCAGTATTTT. Translating it yields CASSYPAGEDTQYF.

The chain links TRBV11-1 to TRBJ2-7, with D perhaps being TRBD1 or TRBD2 (5 bases each). The CDR3 contains 15 residues. V was cut by 5 bases and J by 5 bases, with 19 bases left in between. Germline-derived CDR1 and CDR2 are SGHAT and FQDESV (reference sequence). CDR3 bases: TGTGCCAGCAGCCTACTTTCGGGACCCCCCGACGAGCAGTACTTC. The encoded protein is CASSLLSGPPDEQYF.

The CDR3 bases are TGTGCCAGCAGTTCCGGGACCACTGAAGCTTTCTTT. Translated, it gives CASSSGTTEAFF. V gene TRBV12-3 or TRBV12-4 combines with J gene TRBJ1-1, with D perhaps matching TRBD1 (5 bases). This CDR3 spans 12 amino acids. V dropped 4 bases and J dropped 4 bases, with 7 bases sitting between them.

In this sample, this clonotype turned up a few times. This sequence joins TRBV7-3 and TRBJ2-2; the D is unclear. V dropped 5 bases and J dropped 5 bases, with 18 bases sitting between them. CDR3 length: 16 amino acids. The germline V gene encodes CDR1 SGHTA and CDR2 FQGTGA. CDR3 residues: CASSDTVPAYTGELFF. As DNA, the CDR3 is TGTGCCAGCAGCGATACTGTGCCAGCTTATACCGGGGAGCTGTTTTTT.